These 7 T cell receptor beta chains originate from one sample sequenced in a study of T cells in localized non-small cell lung cancer. Method: immunoSEQ multiplex PCR; TCRdb's copy keeps in-frame clones and lacks some. Here the sample spans 20,000 to 25,000 clones, about nine tenths being singletons. Sequenced here: peripheral blood, sampled before any cancer treatment. The receptor source for this set is a man aged 35-75 years with stage I squamous cell lung carcinoma.

The V call is TRBV18, the J call TRBJ2-3, with 8 bases aligning to TRBD2. This CDR3 is 14 amino acids long. The V gene end was trimmed by 3 bases and the J gene end by 3 bases; junction bases not matched to a gene: 2. Germline CDR1 and CDR2: KGHSH and LQKENI. CDR3 sequence (DNA): TGTGCCAGCTCACCGTCGGGGGGGACAGATACGCAGTATTTT. Translating it yields CASSPSGGTDTQYF. Drawing the rest from reference TRBV18 and TRBJ2-3, the complete variable domain is NAGVMQNPRHLVRRRGQEARLRCSPMKGHSHVYWYRQLPEEGLKFMVYLQKENIIDESGMPKERFSAEFPKEGPSILRIQQVVRGDSAAYFCASSPSGGTDTQYFGPGTRLTVL.

This sequence joins TRBV18 and TRBJ1-2; 8 nucleotides align to TRBD1. CDR3 length equals 13 residues. Per the germline V gene, CDR1 is KGHSH and CDR2 is LQKENI. Trimming cost V 3 bases and J 4 bases; bases outside gene matches: 1. This CDR3 reads CASSPTGVYGYTF. The DNA of the CDR3 is TGTGCCAGCTCACCGACAGGGGTCTATGGCTACACCTTC. The whole variable domain, remainder taken from reference TRBV18 and TRBJ1-2, is NAGVMQNPRHLVRRRGQEARLRCSPMKGHSHVYWYRQLPEEGLKFMVYLQKENIIDESGMPKERFSAEFPKEGPSILRIQQVVRGDSAAYFCASSPTGVYGYTFGSGTRLTVV.

This chain joins TRBV19 and TRBJ1-5; no reliable D call. This CDR3 is 13 amino acids long. Trimming stripped 5 bases from V and 6 bases from J, with 11 bases between. Germline V CDR1 and CDR2: LNHDA, SQIVND (reference sequence). CDR3 sequence: CASSLLSSQPQHF. In DNA, the CDR3 is TGTGCCAGTAGTTTACTCAGTAGTCAGCCCCAGCATTTT.

The chain employs TRBV29-1 and TRBJ1-1; D remains ambiguous. Deletions cut 3 bases from V and 4 bases from J, with 9 bases between. The CDR3 is 12 residues long. CDR1 and CDR2 from the germline V gene are SQVTM and ANQGSEA. CDR3 residues: CSVEKGVTEAFF. The CDR3 DNA follows: TGCAGCGTTGAGAAGGGCGTCACTGAAGCTTTCTTT.

The rearrangement links TRBV28 to TRBJ1-5, with 9 bases lining up with TRBD1. With V trimmed by 6 bases and J by 5 bases, 8 bases remained unmatched. The CDR3 consists of 15 residues. CDR1 MDHEN and CDR2 SYDVKM come from the germline V gene. CDR3 in amino acids: CASSPQGQGDQPQHF. The CDR3 nucleotides read TGTGCCAGCAGCCCTCAGGGACAGGGAGATCAGCCCCAGCATTTT.

V gene TRBV5-1 combines with J gene TRBJ2-3; 12 bases line up with TRBD2. Germline V gives CDR1 SGHRS, CDR2 YFSETQ. The CDR3 runs 17 residues. The J segment lost 5 bases and the V segment lost 0 bases, leaving 7 bases of the junction unmatched. The CDR3 reads CASSLAASGGAGDTQYF. The CDR3 DNA reads as TGCGCCAGCAGCTTGGCCGCTAGCGGGGGGGCAGGAGATACGCAGTATTTT.

The chain is built from TRBV7-9 and TRBJ1-1, with D maybe TRBD1 (6 bases). Germline CDR1 reads SEHNR; CDR2 reads FQNEAQ (reference sequence). The length of the CDR3 is 13 residues. V was pared by 5 bases and J by 4 bases, with 11 bases between. The CDR3 loop is CASSGTRGTEAFF. Written as DNA, the CDR3 is TGTGCCAGCAGCGGGACCAGGGGCACTGAAGCTTTCTTT.